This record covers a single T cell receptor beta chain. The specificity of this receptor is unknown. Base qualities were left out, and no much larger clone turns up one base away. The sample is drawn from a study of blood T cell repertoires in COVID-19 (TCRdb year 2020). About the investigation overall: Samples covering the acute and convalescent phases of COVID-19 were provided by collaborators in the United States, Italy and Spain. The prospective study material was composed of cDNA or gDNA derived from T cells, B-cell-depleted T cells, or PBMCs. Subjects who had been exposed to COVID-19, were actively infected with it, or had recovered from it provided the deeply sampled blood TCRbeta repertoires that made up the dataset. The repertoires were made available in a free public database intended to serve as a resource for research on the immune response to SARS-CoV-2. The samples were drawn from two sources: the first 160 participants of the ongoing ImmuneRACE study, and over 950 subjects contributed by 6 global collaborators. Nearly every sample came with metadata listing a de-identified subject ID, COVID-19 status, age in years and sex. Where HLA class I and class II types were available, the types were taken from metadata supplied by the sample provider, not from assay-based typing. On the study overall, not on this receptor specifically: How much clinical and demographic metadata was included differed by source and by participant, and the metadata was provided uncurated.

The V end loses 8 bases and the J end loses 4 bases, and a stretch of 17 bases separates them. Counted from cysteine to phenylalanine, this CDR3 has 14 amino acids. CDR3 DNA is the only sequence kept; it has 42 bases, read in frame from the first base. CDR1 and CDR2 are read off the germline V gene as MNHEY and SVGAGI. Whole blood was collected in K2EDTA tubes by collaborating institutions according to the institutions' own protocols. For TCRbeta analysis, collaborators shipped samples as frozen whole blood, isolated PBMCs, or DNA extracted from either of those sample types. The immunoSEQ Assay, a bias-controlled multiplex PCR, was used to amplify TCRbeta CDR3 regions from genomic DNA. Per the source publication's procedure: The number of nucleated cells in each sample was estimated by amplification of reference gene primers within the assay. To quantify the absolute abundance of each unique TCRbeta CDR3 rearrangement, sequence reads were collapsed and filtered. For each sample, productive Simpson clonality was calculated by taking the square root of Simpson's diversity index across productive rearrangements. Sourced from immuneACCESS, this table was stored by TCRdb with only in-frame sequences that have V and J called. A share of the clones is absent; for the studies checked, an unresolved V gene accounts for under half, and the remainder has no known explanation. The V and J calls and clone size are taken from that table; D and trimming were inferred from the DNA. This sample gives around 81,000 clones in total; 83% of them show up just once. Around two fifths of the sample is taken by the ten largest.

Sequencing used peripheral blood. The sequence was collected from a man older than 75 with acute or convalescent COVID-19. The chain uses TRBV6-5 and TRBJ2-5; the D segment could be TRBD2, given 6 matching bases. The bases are TGTGCCAGCGGGGTCCGGGACTCCCGAGAGACCCAGTACTTC. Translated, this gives CASGVRDSRETQYF.